This record concerns one T cell receptor (beta chain) sequence. The target antigen is unknown. This sample was taken from a study of cytomegalovirus exposure and HLA in healthy donors. At the level of the study: The early release's HLA-typed donors yielded 80 million to 95 million unique TCRs.

It was with 60 Vbeta and 13 Jbeta primers that the PCR ran. Measured with immunoSEQ multiplex PCR; TCRdb has only the in-frame clones, and not every one. This sample carries 150,000 to 200,000 clones, under 85% of them seen once, and the ten largest clones take less than 5%. The length of the CDR3 is 15 residues. The germline CDR1 and CDR2 sequences are SGHNT and YYREEE (reference sequence). Trimming cost V 0 bases and J 3 bases; bases outside gene matches: 2. General study results and limits: Cytomegalovirus status was reportedly diagnosed by the classifier with high specificity and sensitivity. Earlier findings revealed that most TCR beta V segments proved productive either about 87% or about 30% of the time. The study put around 180 TCR beta chains on its list as cytomegalovirus-associated.

This receptor was identified in a man aged 45-65 years in good health and CMV-seropositive. Sequenced: PBMCs. The rearrangement links TRBV5-4 to TRBJ1-2; TRBD1 agrees at 10 bases. CDR3 in amino acids: CASSLGQGADYGYTF. In DNA, the CDR3 is TGTGCCAGCAGCTTGGGACAGGGGGCTGACTATGGCTACACCTTC.